This is a list of T cell receptor beta chains from one sample in a study of identical twins. Each CDR3 protein is one row after TCRdb ran MiXCR on the 5' RACE reads. Among 250,000 to 350,000 distinct CDR3 sequences listed, nearly 9.5% were seen once. The data were also submitted as part of a second study, on yellow fever vaccine responses in identical twins.

The sequenced material came from CD8+ T cells sorted from blood. The origin of the receptors is a woman aged 18-29 years in good health. Each CDR3 is given with its conserved first and last residue. D genes are given only for firm matches.

d_gene	v_gene	j_gene	CDR3aa
NA	TRBV20-1	TRBJ2-7	CSANDAGLYEQYF
TRBD2	TRBV11-1	TRBJ2-1	CASSLASGSSPGWAEQFF
TRBD2	TRBV20-1	TRBJ2-1	CSARDWASGTPILDEQFF
NA	TRBV6-2/TRBV6-3	TRBJ2-1	CASSGTDYNEQFF
NA	TRBV27	TRBJ2-3	CASIVGNSGCTDTQYF
TRBD2	TRBV27	TRBJ2-1	CASSSRTSSYNEQFF
TRBD2	TRBV20-1	TRBJ2-7	CSARTSGVYEQYF
NA	TRBV15	TRBJ2-2	CATSRDFAGNTGELFF
TRBD1	TRBV20-1	TRBJ2-5	CSAAGQGAGETQYF
NA	TRBV20-1	TRBJ2-7	CSARVLGGITYEQYF
NA	TRBV29-1	TRBJ2-7	CSVEELGDDNYEQYF
NA	TRBV27	TRBJ2-2	CASSLYLEGPTGELFF
NA	TRBV5-5	TRBJ2-6	CASSLARDHSGANVLTF
NA	TRBV6-2/TRBV6-3	TRBJ2-2	CGTGRTGELFF
NA	TRBV9	TRBJ1-2	CASGPLSFGYTF
NA	TRBV4-3	TRBJ2-1	CASSPPNRGNEQFF
TRBD2	TRBV7-8	TRBJ2-2	CASSLAPRTSTGELFF
TRBD1	TRBV12-3/TRBV12-4	TRBJ2-2	CASSLDRENANTGELFF
NA	TRBV28	TRBJ2-2	CASSLGGVDTGELFF
TRBD2	TRBV12-3/TRBV12-4	TRBJ2-5	CASSFLVAGAGETQYF